A single sample gave rise to the 15 T cell receptor beta chains below, sequenced in a study of early T cells in non-severe SARS-CoV-2 infection. TCRdb recomputed calls from the 5' RACE reads with MiXCR, one row per CDR3 protein. Of around 26,000 distinct CDR3 sequences listed, approximately 4.4% are singletons. The material sequenced was whole blood. The receptor set was obtained from an adult who was a healthcare worker with PCR-confirmed SARS-CoV-2 infection or an uninfected control (not recorded which).

The sample holds many counts of this clonotype. This sequence joins TRBV5-1 and TRBJ1-6; D might be TRBD1 (6 bases). This CDR3 contains 16 residues. The V gene lost 4 bases and the J gene lost 11 bases, with 22 bases spanning the gap. Germline V CDR1 and CDR2: SGHRS, YFSETQ. CDR3 DNA sequence: TGCGCCAGCAGCACGGAAGCAGGGGCCGCTGGAACACCCCTCCACTTT. This translates into CASSTEAGAAGTPLHF. Together with reference TRBV5-1 and TRBJ1-6, the CDR3 gives the full variable domain: KAGVTQTPRYLIKTRGQQVTLSCSPISGHRSVSWYQQTPGQGLQFLFEYFSETQRNKGNFPGRFSGRQFSNSRSEMNVSTLELGDSALYLCASSTEAGAAGTPLHFGNGTRLTVT.

This sequence joins TRBV5-1 and TRBJ2-2, with D hard to call. V shed 2 bases and J shed 5 bases, with 7 bases lying between them. The CDR3 extends over 13 amino acids. The germline CDR1 and CDR2 sequences are SGHRS and YFSETQ. DNA for the CDR3: TGCGCCAGCAGCTTAAAACGGACCGGGGAGCTGTTTTTT. It is translated as CASSLKRTGELFF.

This clonotype has a count of ten or more. The genes are TRBV6-5 and TRBJ1-1; 7 bases line up with TRBD1. The CDR3 extends over 15 amino acids. The V gene end was trimmed by 5 bases and the J gene end by 8 bases; junction bases not matched to a gene: 14. Germline V gene lookup returns CDR1 MNHEY and CDR2 SVGAGI. The CDR3 DNA sequence: TGTGCCAGCAGTGGCTTAGGGGGCAGGTCATTAGAAGCTTTCTTT. Its protein is CASSGLGGRSLEAFF.

This clonotype was counted ten times or more. In DNA form, the CDR3 reads TGTGCCAGCAGCCGAACCCCCGGGACAGGGGGAAATGGTAACTATGGCTACACCTTC. Its translation is CASSRTPGTGGNGNYGYTF. The chain has TRBV3-1 and TRBJ1-2; TRBD1 aligns across 11 bases. Germline lookup yields CDR1 LGHDT and CDR2 YNNKEL (reference sequence). The CDR3 is made up of 19 amino acids. V lost 4 bases and J lost 1; bases outside the gene matches: 14.

This clonotype was counted many times. The chain couples TRBV20-1 to TRBJ2-5, with TRBD2 identical over 14 bases. V gave up 3 bases and J gave up 4 bases; unmatched junction bases: 7. Germline CDR1 and CDR2: DFQATT and SNEGSKA (reference sequence). The CDR3 totals 16 residues. The CDR3 coding sequence is TGCAGTGCTAGTCTGGGACTAGCGGGAGTGGTAGAGACCCAGTACTTC. Its protein product is CSASLGLAGVVETQYF.

A few counts support this clonotype. The chain combines TRBV6-5 with TRBJ2-1, with TRBD1 matching 8 bases. Germline CDR1 reads MNHEY; CDR2 reads SVGAGI. J was trimmed by 10 bases and V by 4 bases; bases with no gene match: 12. This CDR3 has 15 amino acids. As DNA, the CDR3 is TGTGCCAGCAGTTTTACGTGGAACAGGGGGGCCGAGCAGTTCTTC. As protein: CASSFTWNRGAEQFF.

This clonotype has at least ten counts. V is TRBV19 and J is TRBJ2-4, with a possible D match to TRBD1 (6 bases). Between the trimmed V and J ends, which lost 8 bases and 0 bases, there was a span of 14 bases. The V gene's germline CDR1 is LNHDA and CDR2 SQIVND (reference sequence). The CDR3 loop spans 15 amino acids. CDR3 region: CASSGTREAKNIQYF. DNA for the CDR3: TGTGCCAGTTCCGGGACAAGGGAAGCCAAAAACATTCAGTACTTC. The whole variable domain, remainder taken from reference TRBV19 and TRBJ2-4, is DGGITQSPKYLFRKEGQNVTLSCEQNLNHDAMYWYRQDPGQGLRLIYYSQIVNDFQKGDIAEGYSVSREKKESFPLTVTSAQKNPTAFYLCASSGTREAKNIQYFGAGTRLSVL.

This clonotype has at least ten counts. The chain links TRBV6-4 to TRBJ2-1, with D unclear. Trimming removed 2 bases at V and 4 bases at J, with 12 bases between. Per germline, CDR1 MRHNA and CDR2 SNTAGT. The CDR3 is 15 residues long. The CDR3 DNA sequence: TGTGCCAGCAGTGACCAGCGACCTATGTACAATGAGCAGTTCTTC. This sequence encodes CASSDQRPMYNEQFF.

The sample holds many counts of this clonotype. This sequence joins TRBV6-4 and TRBJ1-1, with no clear D. The germline gives CDR1 MRHNA, CDR2 SNTAGT. This CDR3 has 14 amino acids. The ends were cut back, 6 bases at V and 6 bases at J, with 17 bases in the middle. CDR3 residues: CASRTRSGRPEAFF. The CDR3 coding sequence is TGTGCCAGCAGGACACGAAGCGGCCGCCCTGAAGCTTTCTTT.

This clonotype turned up a few times. The chain employs TRBV29-1 and TRBJ2-1; D call uncertain. The CDR3 has 11 residues. The germline CDR1 and CDR2 sequences are SQVTM and ANQGSEA. V lost 7 bases to trimming and J lost 7 bases, with 11 bases between them. CDR3 nucleotide sequence: TGCAGCGGGTTGACTGGGAATGAGCAGTTCTTC. This encodes CSGLTGNEQFF.

This clonotype was detected only a few times. The V and J genes are TRBV6-5 and TRBJ1-1, with D unresolved. Germline V gene lookup returns CDR1 MNHEY and CDR2 SVGAGI. CDR3 length: 13 residues. Trimming took 0 bases from V and 3 from J, leaving 5 bases between them. This CDR3 reads CASSYSKHTEAFF. CDR3 nucleotides: TGTGCCAGCAGTTACTCGAAACACACTGAAGCTTTCTTT.

This clonotype occurred a few times. V usage is TRBV7-2 and J usage is TRBJ1-5, with 7 bases matching TRBD1. V was clipped by 4 bases and J by 3 bases; unmatched bases: 9. This CDR3 contains 16 residues. CDR1 and CDR2 from the germline V gene are SGHTA and FQGNSA. In DNA, the CDR3 is TGTGCCAGCAGCTCCAGGGGGACCCGCCTCAATCAGCCCCAGCATTTT. Residues: CASSSRGTRLNQPQHF.

This clonotype was counted ten times or more. The V and J genes are TRBV29-1 and TRBJ2-7; 8 bases map to TRBD2. This CDR3 comprises 14 residues. After removal of 6 bases from V and 6 bases from J, the junction contained 13 bases not matched to a gene. Germline lookup yields CDR1 SQVTM and CDR2 ANQGSEA. The CDR3 nucleotides are TGCAGCGTCACCAGCGGGAGTATGGCTGCCGAGCAGTACTTC. Encoded protein: CSVTSGSMAAEQYF.

This clonotype has at least ten counts. The V gene is TRBV20-1, the J gene TRBJ2-5; 7 bases match TRBD2. After removal of 2 bases from V and 2 bases from J, the junction contained 2 bases not matched to a gene. The germline gives CDR1 DFQATT, CDR2 SNEGSKA (reference sequence). CDR3 length: 13 amino acids. CDR3 bases: TGCAGTGCTAGACCAGCGGGACAAGAGACCCAGTACTTC. It specifies CSARPAGQETQYF.

This clonotype came up many times. V and J are TRBV7-9 and TRBJ1-1; 8 bases match TRBD1. The CDR3 consists of 15 residues. The germline V gene has CDR1 SEHNR and CDR2 FQNEAQ (reference sequence). V lost 2 bases and J lost 7; bases outside the gene matches: 9. Written as DNA, the CDR3 is TGTGCCAGCAGCTTATCAATAAGAGGACAGGGTGAAGCTTTCTTT. This gives the protein CASSLSIRGQGEAFF.